This T cell receptor (beta chain) was observed in a study of CD8+ T cells in alopecia areata. Turning to the study itself: Tofacitinib therapy lasting 6 to 18 months was followed by 6 months off drug. Notes on the study in general: Sequencing of scalp samples also captures resident alphabeta T cells of normal skin. It was observed that many expanded lesional clones persisted in scalp and blood during tofacitinib. Scalp lesions, especially in alopecia totalis/universalis, had higher clonality than normal scalp.

The V segment lost 2 bases and the J segment 3 bases; nucleotides outside the gene matches: 5. Looked up from germline, CDR1 is SGHKS and CDR2 is YYEKEE (reference sequence). The CDR3 contains 15 residues. Treatment noted: oral pan-JAK inhibitor, 5-10 mg twice daily. This clone occurred a few times. No antigen is known for it. Once RNA had been extracted, it was reverse transcribed into cDNA to act as the sequencing template. The method was immunoSEQ multiplex PCR; TCRdb's version includes in-frame clones alone and lacks a portion of them. This table has more than 150,000 clones, about 47% appearing once.

The clonotype was recovered from a human donor with alopecia areata. Sequencing used CD8+ T cells sorted from blood, obtained around week 54, from a patient treated with tofacitinib. V usage is TRBV5-5 and J usage is TRBJ2-3; TRBD1 matches at 8 bases. The chain's CDR3 is CASSFGDRTTDTQYF. As DNA, the CDR3 is TGTGCCAGCAGCTTTGGGGACAGGACAACAGATACGCAGTATTTT. Full variable domain (remainder filled in from reference TRBV5-5 and TRBJ2-3): DAGVTQSPTHLIKTRGQQVTLRCSPISGHKSVSWYQQVLGQGPQFIFQYYEKEERGRGNFPDRFSARQFPNYSSELNVNALLLGDSALYLCASSFGDRTTDTQYFGPGTRLTVL.